Below, 2 T cell receptor beta chains from the same sample are listed, as sequenced in a study of T cells after yellow fever vaccination. TCRdb used MiXCR to reprocess the 5' RACE reads, holding one entry per CDR3 protein. Seen here are 60,000 or so distinct CDR3 sequences, roughly 6.9% observed once, and the top ten hold roughly two fifths. This sample comprised CD8+ T cells sorted from PBMCs, obtained on the day of the first yellow fever vaccination. The receptors shown here come from a man aged 18 to 30 who received the YFV17D yellow fever vaccine.

This clonotype was observed a handful of times. The chain combines TRBV27 with TRBJ2-7; 8 bases agree with TRBD1. The CDR3 covers 15 residues. The trim removed 6 bases at V and 4 bases at J, leaving 11 bases unmatched. CDR1 and CDR2 (germline): MNHEY, SMNVEV (reference sequence). The CDR3 bases are TGTGCCAGCAGCGTACTTCAGGGGGCGCCATACGAGCAGTACTTC. Amino acid sequence: CASSVLQGAPYEQYF.

This clonotype came up many times. J is TRBJ1-1 and V is TRBV7-9; D gene unclear. Trimming cost V 5 bases and J 7 bases, with 11 bases left between them. Looked up from germline, CDR1 is SEHNR and CDR2 is FQNEAQ (reference sequence). CDR3 length: 12 residues. The CDR3 reads CASSPPPLEAFF. The CDR3 nucleotides read TGTGCCAGCAGCCCCCCCCCGCTTGAAGCTTTCTTT.